Below, 19 T cell receptor beta chains from the same sample are listed, as sequenced in a study of shared clonotypes between healthy human individuals (dated by TCRdb to 2019 to 2021). Library preparation used the immunoSEQ multiplex PCR assay. TCRdb carries this immuneACCESS record with in-frame sequences only. Its versions omit some clonotypes, under half of them owing to an unresolved V gene in the studies checked, with the rest unexplained. The sample records over 400,000 clones, roughly 80% of which are singletons. Approximately 12% of the sample lies in the top ten. Sequenced sample: PBMCs. These receptors were collected from a middle-aged woman in good health. Some clones in this sample may be carry-over from other donors' samples.

This clone was counted a few times. The chain links TRBV5-4 to TRBJ2-1; D is unclear. CDR1 is SGHNT, CDR2 YYREEE, per germline (reference sequence). With 0 bases removed from V and 0 bases from J, the gap between germline ends came to 4 bases. CDR3 length: 14 residues. The CDR3 loop is CASSLDSSYNEQFF. The CDR3 bases are TGTGCCAGCAGCTTGGATAGCTCCTACAATGAGCAGTTCTTC.

This chain links TRBV2 with TRBJ1-6; D not certain. This CDR3 has 14 residues. Germline V lookup: CDR1 SNHLY, CDR2 FYNNEI. Trimming removed 7 bases at V and 6 bases at J, with 13 bases between. The CDR3 reads CASIYGGFNSPLHF. CDR3 nucleotides: TGTGCCAGCATATACGGAGGGTTTAATTCACCCCTCCACTTT.

The genes are TRBV6-5 and TRBJ2-7; 8 bases align to TRBD2. Germline lookup yields CDR1 MNHEY and CDR2 SVGAGI. The CDR3 is made up of 16 amino acids. The J segment lost 3 bases and the V segment lost 0 bases, leaving 7 bases of the junction unmatched. DNA for the CDR3: TGTGCCAGCAGTTACTCGAGCGGGGGTCTTGGCTACGAGCAGTACTTC. This translates into CASSYSSGGLGYEQYF.

V is TRBV15 and J is TRBJ2-1; TRBD1 aligns across 7 bases. CDR3 length equals 14 residues. The germline V gene encodes CDR1 LNHNV and CDR2 YYDKDF (reference sequence). V lost 4 bases, J lost 8 bases, and 8 bases stayed unmatched. The CDR3 nucleotides read TGTGCCACCAGCATAGGGACAGCTGGAGATGAGCAGTTCTTC. This gives the protein CATSIGTAGDEQFF. The variable domain in full, completed from reference TRBV15 and TRBJ2-1, reads DAMVIQNPRYQVTQFGKPVTLSCSQTLNHNVMYWYQQKSSQAPKLLFHYYDKDFNNEADTPDNFQSRRPNTSFCFLDIRSPGLGDTAMYLCATSIGTAGDEQFFGPGTRLTVL.

This chain uses TRBV5-5 with TRBJ2-7, with 8 bases aligning to TRBD1. Germline lookup yields CDR1 SGHKS and CDR2 YYEKEE (reference sequence). This CDR3 contains 14 residues. Trimming cost V 3 bases and J 0 bases; bases outside gene matches: 2. In nucleotides, the CDR3 is TGTGCCAGCAGCTGGGACAGGTTCTCCTACGAGCAGTACTTC. This sequence encodes CASSWDRFSYEQYF.

The chain couples TRBV29-1 to TRBJ2-5; D might be TRBD1 (6 bases). Germline V gene data show CDR1 as SQVTM and CDR2 as ANQGSEA. This CDR3 is 14 amino acids long. V shed 1 base and J shed 2 bases, with 11 bases lying between them. CDR3 in DNA: TGCAGCGTTGAAGGGACAGCGTGGCAAGAGACCCAGTACTTC. This gives the protein CSVEGTAWQETQYF.

CDR3 sequence: CASSLVGRGNEKLFF. The CDR3 DNA follows: TGTGCCAGCAGCTTAGTGGGCAGGGGAAATGAAAAACTGTTTTTT. The chain is built from TRBV7-9 and TRBJ1-4, with a possible D match to TRBD1 (6 bases). V gave up 1 base and J gave up 5 bases, with 11 bases separating them. This CDR3 contains 15 residues. Germline V gives CDR1 SEHNR, CDR2 FQNEAQ (reference sequence).

The chain is built from TRBV19 and TRBJ2-1; TRBD2 matches at 7 bases. The ends lost 6 bases at V and 1 base at J; junction bases unmatched: 12. In germline, CDR1 is LNHDA, CDR2 SQIVND (reference sequence). CDR3 length: 17 amino acids. The CDR3 DNA sequence: TGTGCCAGTAGCGGGGCGGCGGGAGCCTATTCCTACAATGAGCAGTTCTTC. Its translation is CASSGAAGAYSYNEQFF.

The chain recombines TRBV28 with TRBJ1-1; unclear D gene. V was clipped by 5 bases and J by 1 base, with 14 bases between them. The CDR3 covers 15 residues. The germline V gene has CDR1 MDHEN and CDR2 SYDVKM. CDR3 bases: TGTGCCAGCAGTGCCCAGAGCTCTGGGAACACTGAAGCTTTCTTT. Translation: CASSAQSSGNTEAFF.

The chain links TRBV5-1 to TRBJ2-7, with D perhaps being TRBD1 or TRBD2 (5 bases each). With 1 base removed from V and 3 bases from J, the gap between germline ends came to 14 bases. This CDR3 spans 15 amino acids. Germline V lookup: CDR1 SGHRS, CDR2 YFSETQ. The CDR3 DNA follows: TGCGCCAGCAGCTTGATACCGGGACGGAACTACGAGCAGTACTTC. This encodes CASSLIPGRNYEQYF.

The chain carries TRBV25-1 and TRBJ1-1; no definite D call. Deletions cut 1 base from V and 6 bases from J, with 12 bases between. Germline values: CDR1 MGHDK, CDR2 SYGVNS. The CDR3 length is 14 residues. In DNA, the CDR3 is TGTGCCAGCAGTGAATCAGTGCTGAGTTCTGAAGCTTTCTTT. It is translated as CASSESVLSSEAFF.

CDR3 loop: CATLSSYNEQFF. The CDR3, as DNA: TGTGCTACGTTGAGCTCCTACAATGAGCAGTTCTTC. The chain links TRBV28 to TRBJ2-1; D is uncertain. CDR1 and CDR2 from the germline V gene are MDHEN and SYDVKM. CDR3 length equals 12 residues.

The rearrangement links TRBV29-1 to TRBJ2-7, with D hard to call. V was clipped by 5 bases and J by 5 bases, with 13 bases between them. This CDR3 is 12 amino acids long. Looked up from germline, CDR1 is SQVTM and CDR2 is ANQGSEA. The CDR3 region is CSVKVTWDEQYF. For the CDR3, the DNA is TGCAGCGTTAAAGTGACGTGGGACGAGCAGTACTTC.

The chain uses TRBV6-1 and TRBJ1-1; 9 bases agree with TRBD1. V lost 6 bases and J lost 3; bases outside the gene matches: 5. The germline V gene encodes CDR1 MNHNS and CDR2 SASEGT. CDR3 length: 14 residues. The CDR3 reads CASRQTGGHTEAFF. CDR3 sequence (DNA): TGTGCCAGCAGGCAGACAGGGGGACACACTGAAGCTTTCTTT.

This chain uses TRBV25-1 with TRBJ2-1, with 8 bases fitting TRBD1. CDR3 length equals 16 residues. Germline V gives CDR1 MGHDK, CDR2 SYGVNS. The V gene end was trimmed by 4 bases and the J gene end by 5 bases; junction bases not matched to a gene: 10. This CDR3 is CASSAPDRGGDNEQFF. The CDR3 nucleotides are TGTGCCAGCAGTGCCCCCGACAGGGGCGGGGACAATGAGCAGTTCTTC. The complete variable domain, with remaining parts taken from reference TRBV25-1 and TRBJ2-1, reads EADIYQTPRYLVIGTGKKITLECSQTMGHDKMYWYQQDPGMELHLIHYSYGVNSTEKGDLSSESTVSRIRTEHFPLTLESARPSHTSQYLCASSAPDRGGDNEQFFGPGTRLTVL.

The CDR3 DNA follows: TGTGCCAGCAGCTTGGTTTCGGGGGGCTACACCTTC. Translated, it gives CASSLVSGGYTF. This chain joins TRBV5-5 and TRBJ1-2, with D unclear. Trimming took 0 bases from V and 8 from J, leaving 8 bases between them. In germline, CDR1 is SGHKS, CDR2 YYEKEE (reference sequence). There are 12 residues in the CDR3.

This sequence joins TRBV2 and TRBJ1-5; 7 nucleotides agree with TRBD1. The CDR3 is 13 residues long. CDR1 is SNHLY and CDR2 is FYNNEI in the germline V gene. V shed 1 base, J shed 6 bases, and the junction held 0 bases outside the gene matches. The CDR3 sequence is CASSEGTGQPQHF. Written as DNA, the CDR3 is TGTGCCAGCAGTGAAGGGACAGGTCAGCCCCAGCATTTT.

The chain carries TRBV5-1 and TRBJ2-5; 10 nucleotides align to TRBD2. Germline CDR1 is SGHRS and CDR2 is YFSETQ. The V gene end was trimmed by 4 bases and the J gene end by 4 bases; junction bases not matched to a gene: 10. This CDR3 is built from 16 residues. The CDR3 nucleotides are TGCGCCAGCAGCCCGACGGGGCTAGCGGGAGTAGAGACCCAGTACTTC. Translating it yields CASSPTGLAGVETQYF.

The J gene is TRBJ1-1, the V gene TRBV21-1. TRBV21-1 represents a pseudogene. This CDR3 is 16 amino acids long. In DNA form, the CDR3 reads TGTGCCAGCAGCAACCTCAGGGTAGGAGGGAACACTGAAGCTTTCTTT. Residues: CASSNLRVGGNTEAFF.